Included here is one TCR beta chain sequence, with context. Its specificity is not known. This specimen comes from a study of T cell responses to AZD1222 COVID-19 vaccine. General study points: Repertoires were sampled only after the peak T cell response. Donor demographics were predominantly white British with a female majority; clonal diversity may be underestimated.

The J segment lost 6 bases and the V segment lost 1 base, leaving 3 bases of the junction unmatched. CDR3 size: 13 residues. Germline loops: CDR1 SGHRS, CDR2 YFSETQ. Sequencing used immunoSEQ multiplex PCR; TCRdb keeps in-frame clones, though not all of them. The sample has fewer than 65,000 clones; roughly 90% are singletons. The chain uses TRBV5-1 and TRBJ1-1, with 7 nucleotides matching TRBD1. This material consisted of peripheral blood, taken 28 days after the second AZD1222 dose. The source is an adult who received the AZD1222 COVID-19 vaccine. This chain's CDR3 is CASSLRQGAEAFF. The CDR3 DNA reads TGCGCCAGCAGCTTGCGGCAGGGGGCTGAAGCTTTCTTT. The full variable domain, with the rest looked up from reference TRBV5-1 and TRBJ1-1, is KAGVTQTPRYLIKTRGQQVTLSCSPISGHRSVSWYQQTPGQGLQFLFEYFSETQRNKGNFPGRFSGRQFSNSRSEMNVSTLELGDSALYLCASSLRQGAEAFFGQGTRLTVV.